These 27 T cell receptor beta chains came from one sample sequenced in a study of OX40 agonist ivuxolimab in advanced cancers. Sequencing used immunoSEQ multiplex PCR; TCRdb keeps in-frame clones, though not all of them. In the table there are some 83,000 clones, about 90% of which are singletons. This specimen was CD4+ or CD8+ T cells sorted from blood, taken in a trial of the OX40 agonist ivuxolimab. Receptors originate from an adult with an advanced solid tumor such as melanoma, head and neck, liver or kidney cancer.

The CDR3 here is CASSLRGKDEQFF. The CDR3 DNA reads as TGTGCCAGCAGTTTGCGGGGTAAGGATGAGCAGTTCTTC. The J gene is TRBJ2-1, the V gene TRBV27; a weak D match, TRBD2 (6 bases). Germline V gene sequence: CDR1 MNHEY, CDR2 SMNVEV (reference sequence). The CDR3 is made up of 13 amino acids. V shed 3 bases and J shed 8 bases, with 11 bases lying between them.

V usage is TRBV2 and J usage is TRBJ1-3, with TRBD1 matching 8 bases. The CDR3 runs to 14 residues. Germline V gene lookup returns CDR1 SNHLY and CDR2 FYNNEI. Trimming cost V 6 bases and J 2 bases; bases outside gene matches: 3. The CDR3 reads CASSGQGAGNTIYF. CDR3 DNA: TGTGCCAGCAGCGGACAGGGAGCTGGAAACACCATATATTTT.

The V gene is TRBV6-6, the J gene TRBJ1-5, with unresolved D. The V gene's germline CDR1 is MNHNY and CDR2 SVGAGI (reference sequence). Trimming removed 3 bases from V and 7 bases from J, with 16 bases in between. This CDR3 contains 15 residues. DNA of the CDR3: TGTGCCAGCAGTTATTTTGTAGGGTCTGAACAGCCCCAGCATTTT. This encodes CASSYFVGSEQPQHF.

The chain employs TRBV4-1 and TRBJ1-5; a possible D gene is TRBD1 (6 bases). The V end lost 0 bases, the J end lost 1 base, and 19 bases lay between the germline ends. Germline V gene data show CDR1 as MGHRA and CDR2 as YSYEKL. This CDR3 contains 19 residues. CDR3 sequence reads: CASSQDKGVYRASNQPQHF. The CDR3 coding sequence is TGCGCCAGCAGCCAAGATAAGGGAGTCTACAGGGCGAGCAATCAGCCCCAGCATTTT.

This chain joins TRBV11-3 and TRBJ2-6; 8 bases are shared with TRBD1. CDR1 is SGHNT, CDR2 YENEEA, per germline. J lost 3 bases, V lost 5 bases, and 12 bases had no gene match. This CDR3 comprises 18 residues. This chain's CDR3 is CASSPRDRTLYGANVLTF. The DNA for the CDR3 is TGTGCCAGCAGCCCGAGGGACAGGACCCTCTATGGGGCCAACGTCCTGACTTTC.

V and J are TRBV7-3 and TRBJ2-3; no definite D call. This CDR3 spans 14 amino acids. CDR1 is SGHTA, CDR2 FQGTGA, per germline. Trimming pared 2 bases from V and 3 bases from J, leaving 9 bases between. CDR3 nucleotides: TGTGCCAGCAGCTTAGACCCTATGACAGATACGCAGTATTTT. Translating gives CASSLDPMTDTQYF. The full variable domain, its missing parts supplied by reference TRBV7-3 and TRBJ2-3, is GAGVSQTPSNKVTEKGKYVELRCDPISGHTALYWYRQSLGQGPEFLIYFQGTGAADDSGLPNDRFFAVRPEGSVSTLKIQRTERGDSAVYLCASSLDPMTDTQYFGPGTRLTVL.

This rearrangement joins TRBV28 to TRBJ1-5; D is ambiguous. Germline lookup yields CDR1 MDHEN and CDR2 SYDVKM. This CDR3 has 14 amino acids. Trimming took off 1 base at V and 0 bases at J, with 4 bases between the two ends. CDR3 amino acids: CASSLFFSNQPQHF. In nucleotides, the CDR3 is TGTGCCAGCAGTTTATTTTTTAGCAATCAGCCCCAGCATTTT.

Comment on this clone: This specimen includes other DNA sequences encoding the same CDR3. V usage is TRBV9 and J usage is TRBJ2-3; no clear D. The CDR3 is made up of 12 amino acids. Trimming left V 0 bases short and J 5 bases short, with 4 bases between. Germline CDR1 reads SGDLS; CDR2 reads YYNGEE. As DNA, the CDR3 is TGTGCCAGCAGCGTAGGGGAAGATACGCAGTATTTT. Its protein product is CASSVGEDTQYF.

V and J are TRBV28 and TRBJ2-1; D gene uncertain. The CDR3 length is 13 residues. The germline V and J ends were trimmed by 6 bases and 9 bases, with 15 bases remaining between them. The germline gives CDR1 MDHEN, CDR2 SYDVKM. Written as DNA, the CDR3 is TGTGCCAGCAGACTTCTAATGTCGGCTGAGCAGTTCTTC. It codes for CASRLLMSAEQFF. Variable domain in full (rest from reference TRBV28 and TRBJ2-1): DVKVTQSSRYLVKRTGEKVFLECVQDMDHENMFWYRQDPGLGLRLIYFSYDVKMKEKGDIPEGYSVSREKKERFSLILESASTNQTSMYLCASRLLMSAEQFFGPGTRLTVL.

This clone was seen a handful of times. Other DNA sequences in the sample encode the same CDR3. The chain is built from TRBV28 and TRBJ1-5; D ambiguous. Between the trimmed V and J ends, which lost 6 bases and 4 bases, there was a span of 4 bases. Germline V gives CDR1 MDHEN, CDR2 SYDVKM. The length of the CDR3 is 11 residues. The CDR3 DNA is TGTGCCAGCAGCCAGAATCAGCCCCAGCATTTT. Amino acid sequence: CASSQNQPQHF.

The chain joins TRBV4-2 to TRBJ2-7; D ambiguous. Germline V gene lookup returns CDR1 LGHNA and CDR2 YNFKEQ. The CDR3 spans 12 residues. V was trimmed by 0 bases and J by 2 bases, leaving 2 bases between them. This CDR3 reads CASSQDTYEQYF. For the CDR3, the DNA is TGTGCCAGCAGCCAAGATACCTACGAGCAGTACTTC.

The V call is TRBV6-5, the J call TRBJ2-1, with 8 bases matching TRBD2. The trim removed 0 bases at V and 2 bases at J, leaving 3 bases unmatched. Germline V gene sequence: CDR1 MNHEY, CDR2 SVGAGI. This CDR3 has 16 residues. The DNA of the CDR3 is TGTGCCAGCAGTTACTCTAAACTAGCGGCCTACAATGAGCAGTTCTTC. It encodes CASSYSKLAAYNEQFF.

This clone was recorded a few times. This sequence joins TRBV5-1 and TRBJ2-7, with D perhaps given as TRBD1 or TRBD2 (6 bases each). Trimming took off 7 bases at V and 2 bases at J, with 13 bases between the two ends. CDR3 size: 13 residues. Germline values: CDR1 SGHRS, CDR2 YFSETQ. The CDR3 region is CASGGKGAYEQYF. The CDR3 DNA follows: TGCGCCAGCGGGGGGAAGGGGGCCTACGAGCAGTACTTC.

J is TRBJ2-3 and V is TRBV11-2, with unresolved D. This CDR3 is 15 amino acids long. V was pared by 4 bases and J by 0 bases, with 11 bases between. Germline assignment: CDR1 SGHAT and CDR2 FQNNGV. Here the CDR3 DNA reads TGTGCCAGCAGCTCAAGCAGGAGCAGCACAGATACGCAGTATTTT. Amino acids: CASSSSRSSTDTQYF.

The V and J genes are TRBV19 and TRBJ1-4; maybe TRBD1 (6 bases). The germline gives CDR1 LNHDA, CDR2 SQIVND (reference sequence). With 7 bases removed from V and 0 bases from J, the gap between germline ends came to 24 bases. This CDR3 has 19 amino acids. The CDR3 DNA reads TGTGCCAGTACCGGTGGACAGTGGACGAACTCCGCAACTAATGAAAAACTGTTTTTT. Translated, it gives CASTGGQWTNSATNEKLFF.

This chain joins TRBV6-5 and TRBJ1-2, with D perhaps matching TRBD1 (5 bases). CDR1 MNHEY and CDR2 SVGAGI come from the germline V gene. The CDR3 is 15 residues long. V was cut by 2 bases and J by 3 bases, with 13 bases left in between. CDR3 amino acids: CASSYVGATDYGYTF. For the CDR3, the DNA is TGTGCCAGCAGTTACGTCGGGGCGACGGACTATGGCTACACCTTC.

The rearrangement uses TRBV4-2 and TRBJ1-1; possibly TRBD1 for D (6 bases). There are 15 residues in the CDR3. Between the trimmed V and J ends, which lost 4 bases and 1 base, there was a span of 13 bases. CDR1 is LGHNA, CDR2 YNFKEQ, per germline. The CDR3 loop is CASSLIEGGNTEAFF. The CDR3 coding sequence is TGTGCCAGCAGCCTAATTGAGGGGGGGAACACTGAAGCTTTCTTT.

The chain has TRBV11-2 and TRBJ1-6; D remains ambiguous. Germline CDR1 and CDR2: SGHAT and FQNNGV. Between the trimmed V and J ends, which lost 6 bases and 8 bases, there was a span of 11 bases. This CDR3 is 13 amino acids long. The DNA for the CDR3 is TGTGCCAGCAGTCGTGACTCCCATTCACCCCTCCACTTT. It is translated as CASSRDSHSPLHF.

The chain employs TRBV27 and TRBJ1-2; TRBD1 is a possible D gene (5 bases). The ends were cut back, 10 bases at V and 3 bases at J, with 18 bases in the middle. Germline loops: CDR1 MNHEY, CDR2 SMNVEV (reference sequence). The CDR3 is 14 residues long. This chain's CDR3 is CATQDNQGDYGYTF. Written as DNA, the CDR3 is TGTGCCACCCAGGATAATCAGGGTGACTATGGCTACACCTTC.

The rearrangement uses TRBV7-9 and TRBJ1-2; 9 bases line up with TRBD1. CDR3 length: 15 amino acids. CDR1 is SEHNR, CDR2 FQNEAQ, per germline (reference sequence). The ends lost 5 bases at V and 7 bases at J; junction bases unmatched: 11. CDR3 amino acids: CASSLYDRGVSGYTF. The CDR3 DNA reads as TGTGCCAGCAGCCTCTACGACAGGGGGGTTTCTGGCTACACCTTC.

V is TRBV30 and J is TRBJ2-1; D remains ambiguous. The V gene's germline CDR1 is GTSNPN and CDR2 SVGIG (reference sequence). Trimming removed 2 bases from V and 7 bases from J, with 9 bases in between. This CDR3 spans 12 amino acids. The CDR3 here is CAWSSSGNEQFF. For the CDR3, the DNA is TGTGCCTGGAGTAGTTCTGGTAATGAGCAGTTCTTC.

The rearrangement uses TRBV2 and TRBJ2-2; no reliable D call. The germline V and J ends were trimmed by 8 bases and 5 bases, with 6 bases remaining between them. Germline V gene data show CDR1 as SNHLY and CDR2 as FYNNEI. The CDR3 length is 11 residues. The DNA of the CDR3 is TGTGCCAGCGGGGAAACCGGGGAGCTGTTTTTT. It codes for CASGETGELFF.

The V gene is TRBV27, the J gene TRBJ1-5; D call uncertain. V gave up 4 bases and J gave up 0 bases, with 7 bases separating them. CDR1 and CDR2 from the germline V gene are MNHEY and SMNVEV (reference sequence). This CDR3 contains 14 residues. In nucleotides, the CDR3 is TGTGCCAGCAGTTCACTCTATAGCAATCAGCCCCAGCATTTT. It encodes CASSSLYSNQPQHF.

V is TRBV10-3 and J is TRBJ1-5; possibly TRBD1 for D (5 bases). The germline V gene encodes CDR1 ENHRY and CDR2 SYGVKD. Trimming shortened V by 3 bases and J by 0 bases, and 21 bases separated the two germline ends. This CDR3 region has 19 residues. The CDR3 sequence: CAISDPTGTGGYSNQPQHF. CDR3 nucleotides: TGTGCCATCAGTGACCCGACCGGGACCGGGGGATATAGCAATCAGCCCCAGCATTTT.

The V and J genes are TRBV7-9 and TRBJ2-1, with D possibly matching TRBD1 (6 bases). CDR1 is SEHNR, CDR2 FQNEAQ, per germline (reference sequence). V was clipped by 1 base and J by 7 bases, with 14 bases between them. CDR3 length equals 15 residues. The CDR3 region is CASSLEWTVDNEQFF. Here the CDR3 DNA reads TGTGCCAGCAGCTTAGAGTGGACAGTGGATAATGAGCAGTTCTTC.

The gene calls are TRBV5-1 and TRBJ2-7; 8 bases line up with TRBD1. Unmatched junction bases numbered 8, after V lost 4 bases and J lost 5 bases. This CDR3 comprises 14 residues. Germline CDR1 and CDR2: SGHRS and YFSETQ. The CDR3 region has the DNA TGCGCCAGCAGCATGTGGACAGGGCTGAACGAGCAGTACTTC. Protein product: CASSMWTGLNEQYF.

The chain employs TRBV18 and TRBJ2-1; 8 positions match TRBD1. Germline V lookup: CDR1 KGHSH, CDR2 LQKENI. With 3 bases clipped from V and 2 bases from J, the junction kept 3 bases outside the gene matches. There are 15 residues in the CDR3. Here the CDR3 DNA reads TGTGCCAGCTCACCTGAGACAGGGGCCTACAATGAGCAGTTCTTC. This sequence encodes CASSPETGAYNEQFF.